A selection of T cell receptor beta chains follows, all from one sample in a study of metastatic and nonmetastatic thyroid tumors. MiXCR re-clonotyped the PCR reads for TCRdb. The table includes over 10,000 clones, under 30% detected once. What was sequenced was blood. The receptor set was obtained from a male donor with papillary thyroid cancer or a benign thyroid nodule (not recorded which). Some clones in this sample may be carry-over from other donors' samples. The CDR3 runs from the conserved cysteine through the conserved F or W. A D gene is named only where the DNA matches it firmly. Size values are once, few and many counts, or a class for expanded clones, and some rows have none.

-	TRBV10-3	-	TRBJ1-1	TGTGCCATCAGTGGGGGGCAGGGAGCAGGCACTGAAGCTTTCTTT	CAISGGQGAGTEAFF
TRBD1	TRBV19	many	TRBJ2-1	TGTGCCAGTAGTTCTAGGACAGGCTGGCTAGATTCCTACAATGAGCAGTTCTTC	CASSSRTGWLDSYNEQFF
-	TRBV7-8	-	TRBJ2-7	TGTGCCAGCAGCTTAGCCCCTTTGGACTACGAGCAGTACTTC	CASSLAPLDYEQYF
TRBD1	TRBV6-4	-	TRBJ2-1	TGTGCCAGCAGTGAGACCCCCAGGGGGCCTCGGTTCTTC	CASSETPRGPRFF
TRBD2	TRBV20-1	-	TRBJ2-7	TGCAGTGCTAGAGGGACTAGCGGGCCTACCTACGAGCAGTACTTC	CSARGTSGPTYEQYF
-	TRBV24-1	few	TRBJ2-3	TGTGCCACCTCTAGCAGTACAGATACGCAGTATTTT	CATSSSTDTQYF
-	TRBV19	-	TRBJ1-2	TGTGCCAGTAGTATTGGCGGGGAGTCTGGCTACACCTTC	CASSIGGESGYTF
TRBD2	TRBV20-1	-	TRBJ2-7	TGCAGTGCCAGTGACGACTTTAGCGGGGGAAGTTACGAGCAGTACTTC	CSASDDFSGGSYEQYF
TRBD1	TRBV6-5	few	TRBJ1-2	TGTGCCAGCAGTTCCCCAGGACAGGTTCTACTCTATGGCTACACCTTC	CASSSPGQVLLYGYTF
-	TRBV24-1	few	TRBJ2-1	TGTGCCACCGAGGGGCGGTATTACAATGAGCAGTTCTTC	CATEGRYYNEQFF
-	TRBV9	-	TRBJ2-3	TGTGCCAGCAGCGTAAATAGCGGCCTCGGCACAGATACGCAGTATTTT	CASSVNSGLGTDTQYF
-	TRBV6-5	few	TRBJ2-1	TGTGCCAGCAGCCGAAAGTTGGGGAGGAGGTTGGGAAATGAGCAGTTCTTC	CASSRKLGRRLGNEQFF
-	TRBV6-5	medium-sized	TRBJ1-2	TGTGCCAGCAGTTACCTTTATGGCTACACCTTC	CASSYLYGYTF
-	TRBV2	-	TRBJ2-1	TGTGCCAGCAGTGAATCGTCGGAGGTGTACAATGAGCAGTTCTTC	CASSESSEVYNEQFF
-	TRBV6-2/TRBV6-3	-	TRBJ2-7	TGTGCCATTGGTTGGGGGCTGTCCTACGAGCAGTACTTC	CAIGWGLSYEQYF
-	TRBV6-5	-	TRBJ1-1	TGTGCCAGCAGTTACTCGATCGGGGGCAGGGAGTCTTTCTTT	CASSYSIGGRESFF
TRBD2	TRBV27	-	TRBJ2-1	TGTGCCAGCAGTCCACGGCTGGGAGCGGCGGGAGTTGGCAATGAGCAGTTCTTC	CASSPRLGAAGVGNEQFF
TRBD1	TRBV6-1	-	TRBJ1-6	TGTGCCAGCAGTAGTAACCGGGACAGGATGAATTCACCCCTCCACTTT	CASSSNRDRMNSPLHF
-	TRBV4-1	many	TRBJ1-5	TGCGCCAGCAGCCAAGACCCAGGGGTCCAGCCCCAGCATTTT	CASSQDPGVQPQHF
TRBD2	TRBV20-1	-	TRBJ2-1	TGCAGTGCGGAAGAAATGGGACTAGACTACAATGAGCAGTTCTTC	CSAEEMGLDYNEQFF
-	TRBV18	many	TRBJ2-6	TGTGCCAGCTTCCCTAAGGGCGCTGGGGCCAACGTCCTGACTTTC	CASFPKGAGANVLTF
TRBD2	TRBV6-5	few	TRBJ2-1	TGTGCCAGCAGCCCCCGGCTAGCGGTTATGAGCTCCTACAATGAGCAGTTCTTC	CASSPRLAVMSSYNEQFF
TRBD2	TRBV12-3/TRBV12-4	-	TRBJ2-7	TGTGCCAGCACCCCTGGGCGGGAGAACGAGCAGTACTTC	CASTPGRENEQYF
-	TRBV4-1	-	TRBJ2-7	TGCGCCAGCAGCCAAAATGGAGCGGTAGGCTACGAGCAGTACTTC	CASSQNGAVGYEQYF
-	TRBV6-5	-	TRBJ1-3	TGTGCCAGCAGTTACCCGGACGGGAACTCTGGAAACACCATATATTTT	CASSYPDGNSGNTIYF
-	TRBV18	many	TRBJ2-5	TGTGCCAGCTCACCATTGGAGGAGAGGGAGACCCAGTACTTC	CASSPLEERETQYF
TRBD1	TRBV7-2	-	TRBJ2-2	TGTGCCAGCAGCTTGGGACAGAGCGGGGAGCTGTTTTTT	CASSLGQSGELFF
TRBD2	TRBV27	medium-sized	TRBJ2-1	TGTGCCAGCAGTTCCCAGGGTAGCGGGAGCTCTGAGCAGTTCTTC	CASSSQGSGSSEQFF
-	TRBV28	-	TRBJ2-1	TGTGCCAGCAGTCCGCAGCGGGGACAGTCCTACAATGAGCAGTTCTTC	CASSPQRGQSYNEQFF
TRBD2	TRBV27	-	TRBJ2-3	TGTGCCAGCAGTTGGACGTCGCTTAGCGGGAGGCCTCAGGATACGCAGTATTTT	CASSWTSLSGRPQDTQYF
-	TRBV28	-	TRBJ1-5	TGTGCCAGCAATGGGGATCAGCCCCAGCATTTT	CASNGDQPQHF
-	TRBV6-5	few	TRBJ1-2	TGTGCCAGCAGTTCCTTGGGGGATGGCTACACCTTC	CASSSLGDGYTF
TRBD2	TRBV30	-	TRBJ2-7	TGTGCCTGGACTCGGCGGGAGGGCCGCGAGCAGTACTTC	CAWTRREGREQYF
-	TRBV27	few	TRBJ1-2	TGTGCCAGCAGTCCCCGCCTATTCGCGGATTCGAATGGCTACACCTTC	CASSPRLFADSNGYTF
TRBD1	TRBV20-1	-	TRBJ2-7	TGCAGTGCATCGGCAGGGGGCAACGAGCAGTACTTC	CSASAGGNEQYF
-	TRBV5-1	-	TRBJ2-7	TGCGCCAGCAGCTTGGGCCTAGAAAGCTACGAGCAGTACTTC	CASSLGLESYEQYF
-	TRBV5-6	many	TRBJ2-3	TGTGCCAGCAGCCGGGGGGCGGACCCTTCTGCAGATACGCAGTATTTT	CASSRGADPSADTQYF
TRBD2	TRBV5-1	-	TRBJ2-7	TGCGCCAGCAGCTCCCCTAGGGGACTAGCGGGAGAAGGGCACTACGAGCAGTACTTC	CASSSPRGLAGEGHYEQYF
TRBD1	TRBV4-2	many	TRBJ1-1	TGTGCCAGCAGCCAAGAGACAGGGAGGGCTGAAGCTTTCTTT	CASSQETGRAEAFF
-	TRBV28	-	TRBJ2-1	TGTGCCAGCAAGTCGGCAGGGTACTCCTACAATGAGCAGTTCTTC	CASKSAGYSYNEQFF
-	TRBV29-1	many	TRBJ2-1	TGCAGTGGGAGGGCAGGGGGCAATGAGCAGTTCTTC	CSGRAGGNEQFF
TRBD2	TRBV27	-	TRBJ2-7	TGTGCCAGCAGTTTACGCGGGAGGGGATACTACGAGCAGTACTTC	CASSLRGRGYYEQYF
-	TRBV6-2/TRBV6-3	few	TRBJ2-1	TGTGCCAGCAGTTACTCGAGGCAGGGTGGGTACAATGAGCAGTTCTTC	CASSYSRQGGYNEQFF
-	TRBV6-1	-	TRBJ2-7	TGTGCCAGCAGCTCCCCGGGTGATCCTTCCTACGAGCAGTACTTC	CASSSPGDPSYEQYF
TRBD1	TRBV28	few	TRBJ2-2	TGTGCCAGCAGGCAAACAGGGGGCCACGGGGAGCTGTTTTTT	CASRQTGGHGELFF
TRBD2	TRBV6-1	few	TRBJ2-1	TGTGCCAGCAGTGAAATTGCGGGAGTGCTAAATGAGCAGTTCTTC	CASSEIAGVLNEQFF
-	TRBV6-4	-	TRBJ1-6	TGTGCCAGCAGTGATAAATTGGGGGGAAATTCACCCCTCCACTTT	CASSDKLGGNSPLHF
-	TRBV27	-	TRBJ2-3	TGTGCCAGCAGTTTAAGTGAGCGACTGTTCACAGATACGCAGTATTTT	CASSLSERLFTDTQYF
-	TRBV20-1	many	TRBJ2-5	TGCAGTGCTAGAGATTTTAGAGCGGCCCAAGAGACCCAGTACTTC	CSARDFRAAQETQYF
-	TRBV12-3/TRBV12-4	few	TRBJ2-7	TGTGCCAGCAGTTTGTCAGGGGCGCGAATGGGTGTGCAGTACTTC	CASSLSGARMGVQYF
TRBD1	TRBV6-1	few	TRBJ2-7	TGTGCCAGCAGTGGGGACAGGGGACACGAGCAGTACTTC	CASSGDRGHEQYF
TRBD2	TRBV6-2/TRBV6-3	medium-sized	TRBJ2-1	TGTGCCAGCAGTTACGAAGCTGGACTAGCGAGCTACAATGAGCAGTTCTTC	CASSYEAGLASYNEQFF
-	TRBV19	few	TRBJ1-1	TGTGCCAGTAGTATTTCCGGCAAAATTGAAGCTTTCTTT	CASSISGKIEAFF
TRBD2	TRBV6-2/TRBV6-3	few	TRBJ2-7	TGTGCCAGCAGCTCCAGACTAGCGGGGGCCTACGAGCAGTACTTC	CASSSRLAGAYEQYF
-	TRBV6-4	few	TRBJ1-6	TGTGCCAGCAGCCGGGAAAGTAATTCACCCCTCCACTTT	CASSRESNSPLHF
TRBD1	TRBV10-2	-	TRBJ2-5	TGCGCCAGCAGCTTTCTCAACAGGGGAGAGACCCAGTACTTC	CASSFLNRGETQYF
-	TRBV10-3	-	TRBJ1-1	TGTGCCATCAGTGATTGGTCAGCCCCTGAAGCTTTCTTT	CAISDWSAPEAFF
-	TRBV28	-	TRBJ1-2	TGTGCCAGCAGTTCGGGGCGACGGTATGGCTACACCTTC	CASSSGRRYGYTF
TRBD2	TRBV6-9	-	TRBJ2-1	TGTGCCAGCAGTTGGCTAGCGGGAGGATTTAATGCTGAGCAGTTCTTC	CASSWLAGGFNAEQFF
-	TRBV6-5	few	TRBJ2-3	TGTGCCAGCAGTTACTCGATCGCGACATCCTCTAGCACAGATACGCAGTATTTT	CASSYSIATSSSTDTQYF